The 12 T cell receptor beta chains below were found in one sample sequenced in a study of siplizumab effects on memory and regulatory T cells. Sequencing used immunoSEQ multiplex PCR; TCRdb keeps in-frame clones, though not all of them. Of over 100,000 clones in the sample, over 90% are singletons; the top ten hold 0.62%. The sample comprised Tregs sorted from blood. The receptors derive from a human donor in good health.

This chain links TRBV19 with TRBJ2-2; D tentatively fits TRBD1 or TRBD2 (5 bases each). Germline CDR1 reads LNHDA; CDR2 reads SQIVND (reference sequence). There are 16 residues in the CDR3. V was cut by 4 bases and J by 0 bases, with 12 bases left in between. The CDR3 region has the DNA TGTGCCAGTAGTAAGAGGGGACCTGCGAACACCGGGGAGCTGTTTTTT. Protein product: CASSKRGPANTGELFF.

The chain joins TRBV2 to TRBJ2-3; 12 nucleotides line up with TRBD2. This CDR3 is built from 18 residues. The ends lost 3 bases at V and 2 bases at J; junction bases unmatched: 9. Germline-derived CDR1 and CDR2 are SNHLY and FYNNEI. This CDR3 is CASSEASGGGTSTDTQYF. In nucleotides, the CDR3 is TGTGCCAGCAGTGAGGCTAGCGGGGGGGGAACCTCCACAGATACGCAGTATTTT.

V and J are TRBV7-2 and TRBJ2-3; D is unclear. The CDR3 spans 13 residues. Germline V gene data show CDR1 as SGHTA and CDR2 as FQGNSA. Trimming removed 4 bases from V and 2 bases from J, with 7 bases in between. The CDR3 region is CASSWAPTDTQYF. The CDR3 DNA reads TGTGCCAGCAGCTGGGCGCCCACAGATACGCAGTATTTT.

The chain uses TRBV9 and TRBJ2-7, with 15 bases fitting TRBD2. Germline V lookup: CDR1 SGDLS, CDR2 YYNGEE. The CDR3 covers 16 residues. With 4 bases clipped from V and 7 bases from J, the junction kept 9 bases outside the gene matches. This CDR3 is CASSLGLAGGLGEQYF. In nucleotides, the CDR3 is TGTGCCAGCAGCCTGGGACTAGCGGGAGGATTGGGAGAGCAGTACTTC.

The CDR3 region has the DNA TGTGCCAGCAGCTTCTCAGGGGGCGTTGGGACCCAGTACTTC. It translates to CASSFSGGVGTQYF. The V gene is TRBV5-6, the J gene TRBJ2-5; TRBD1 matches 8 bases. This CDR3 region has 14 residues. The V segment lost 2 bases and the J segment 7 bases; nucleotides outside the gene matches: 7. CDR1 SGHDT and CDR2 YYEEEE come from the germline V gene. The full variable domain, rest sourced from reference TRBV5-6 and TRBJ2-5, is DAGVTQSPTHLIKTRGQQVTLRCSPKSGHDTVSWYQQALGQGPQFIFQYYEEEERQRGNFPDRFSGHQFPNYSSELNVNALLLGDSALYLCASSFSGGVGTQYFGPGTRLLVL.

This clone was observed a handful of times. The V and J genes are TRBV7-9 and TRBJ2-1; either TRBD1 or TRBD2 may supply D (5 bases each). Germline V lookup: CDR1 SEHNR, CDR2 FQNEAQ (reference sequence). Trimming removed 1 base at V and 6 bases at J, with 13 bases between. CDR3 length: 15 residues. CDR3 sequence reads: CASSLVGDATNEQFF. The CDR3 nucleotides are TGTGCCAGCAGCTTAGTAGGGGACGCCACCAATGAGCAGTTCTTC.

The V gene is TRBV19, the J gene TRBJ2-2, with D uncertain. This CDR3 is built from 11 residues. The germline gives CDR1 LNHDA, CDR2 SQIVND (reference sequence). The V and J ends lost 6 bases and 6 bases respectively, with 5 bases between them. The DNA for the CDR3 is TGTGCCAGTAGCCGGCCCGGGGAGCTGTTTTTT. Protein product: CASSRPGELFF.

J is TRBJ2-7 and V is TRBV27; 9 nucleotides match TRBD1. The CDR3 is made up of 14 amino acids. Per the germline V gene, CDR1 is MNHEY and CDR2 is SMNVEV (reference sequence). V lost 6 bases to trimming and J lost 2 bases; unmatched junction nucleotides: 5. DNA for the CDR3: TGTGCCAGCAGACGCCGACAGGGGGCCTACGAGCAGTACTTC. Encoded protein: CASRRRQGAYEQYF.

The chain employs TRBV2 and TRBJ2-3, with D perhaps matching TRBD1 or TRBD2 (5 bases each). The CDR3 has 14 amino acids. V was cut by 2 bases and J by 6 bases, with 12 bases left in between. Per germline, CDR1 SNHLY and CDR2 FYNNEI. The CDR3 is CASSESGAQDTQYF. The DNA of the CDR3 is TGTGCCAGCAGTGAATCCGGGGCCCAGGATACGCAGTATTTT.

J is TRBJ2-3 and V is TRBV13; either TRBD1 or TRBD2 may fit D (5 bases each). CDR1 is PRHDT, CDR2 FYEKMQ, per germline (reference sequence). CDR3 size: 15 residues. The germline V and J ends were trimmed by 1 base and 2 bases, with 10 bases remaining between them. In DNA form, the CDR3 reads TGTGCCAGCAGCTTAGTCGGGGCCCCCACAGATACGCAGTATTTT. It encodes CASSLVGAPTDTQYF.

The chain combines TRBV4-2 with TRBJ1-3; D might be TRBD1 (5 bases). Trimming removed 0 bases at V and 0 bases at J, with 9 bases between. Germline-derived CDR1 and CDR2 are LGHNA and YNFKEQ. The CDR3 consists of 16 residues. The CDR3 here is CASSQEQAGSGNTIYF. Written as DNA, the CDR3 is TGTGCCAGCAGCCAAGAACAGGCAGGCTCTGGAAACACCATATATTTT.

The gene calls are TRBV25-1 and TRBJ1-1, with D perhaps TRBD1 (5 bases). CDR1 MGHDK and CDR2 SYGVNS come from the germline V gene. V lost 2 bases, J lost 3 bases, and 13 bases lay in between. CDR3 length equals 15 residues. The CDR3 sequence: CASSEAAGRDTEAFF. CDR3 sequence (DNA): TGTGCCAGCAGTGAAGCGGCAGGGAGGGACACTGAAGCTTTCTTT.